Listed here are 20 T cell receptor beta chains from one sample, sequenced in a study of cytomegalovirus exposure and HLA in healthy donors. Researchers ran the PCR with 60 Vbeta and 13 Jbeta primers. This table comes from immunoSEQ multiplex PCR, and its TCRdb copy is limited to in-frame clones, with some not included. The sample holds about 73,000 clones, 75% seen once. Source material: PBMCs. All receptors derive from a man between 65 and 80 years old in good health and CMV-seronegative.

V is TRBV4-3 and J is TRBJ1-1; 7 nucleotides line up with TRBD1. J lost 3 bases, V lost 2 bases, and 3 bases had no gene match. The CDR3 is made up of 14 amino acids. Germline V lookup: CDR1 LGHNA, CDR2 YSLEER. The CDR3 nucleotides are TGCGCCAGCAGCCAACAGGGGGGCGACACTGAAGCTTTCTTT. This codes for CASSQQGGDTEAFF.

On this clone: This specimen includes other DNA sequences encoding the same CDR3. The chain recombines TRBV19 with TRBJ1-1; a possible D gene is TRBD1 (6 bases). The CDR3 consists of 14 residues. Trimming took off 7 bases at V and 2 bases at J, with 14 bases between the two ends. Germline V CDR1 and CDR2: LNHDA, SQIVND (reference sequence). CDR3 sequence: CASKGGGHNTEAFF. The CDR3 DNA is TGTGCCAGTAAAGGCGGGGGCCATAACACTGAAGCTTTCTTT.

The rearrangement links TRBV10-1 to TRBJ2-1, with D uncertain. The germline V gene has CDR1 WNHNN and CDR2 SYGVQD (reference sequence). This CDR3 comprises 13 residues. The ends were cut back, 3 bases at V and 5 bases at J, with 8 bases in the middle. The CDR3: CASSDPYNNEQFF. The DNA for the CDR3 is TGCGCCAGCAGTGACCCGTACAACAATGAGCAGTTCTTC.

V and J are TRBV6-1 and TRBJ1-2; the D gene is possibly TRBD1 (5 bases). The germline V gene encodes CDR1 MNHNS and CDR2 SASEGT. The CDR3 totals 13 residues. The ends were cut back, 5 bases at V and 8 bases at J, with 15 bases in the middle. The CDR3 spells CASSPGQGRGYTF. As DNA, the CDR3 is TGTGCCAGCAGTCCAGGGCAGGGCCGCGGCTACACCTTC.

The chain uses TRBV7-2 and TRBJ1-1; D is possibly TRBD1 (6 bases). CDR1 is SGHTA, CDR2 FQGNSA, per germline. V dropped 1 base and J dropped 0 bases, with 12 bases sitting between them. The CDR3 extends over 16 amino acids. In DNA, the CDR3 is TGTGCCAGCAGCTTAGTTCAGGGGCGGATGAACACTGAAGCTTTCTTT. This translates into CASSLVQGRMNTEAFF.

This clone was seen a single time. The chain combines TRBV4-3 with TRBJ2-2; 10 bases align to TRBD1. There are 17 residues in the CDR3. In germline, CDR1 is LGHNA, CDR2 YSLEER. V was clipped by 1 base and J by 6 bases; unmatched bases: 8. CDR3 region: CASSQAPSGQGPGELFF. For the CDR3, the DNA is TGCGCCAGCAGCCAAGCTCCATCGGGACAGGGGCCCGGGGAGCTGTTTTTT.

This clone occurred once. The chain recombines TRBV30 with TRBJ2-1; a weak D match, TRBD1 (5 bases). The CDR3 loop spans 15 amino acids. The V gene's germline CDR1 is GTSNPN and CDR2 SVGIG (reference sequence). V lost 3 bases, J lost 0 bases, and 12 bases lay in between. CDR3 region: CAWSVDSSSYNEQFF. For the CDR3, the DNA is TGTGCCTGGAGCGTAGACAGTAGCTCCTACAATGAGCAGTTCTTC.

The chain recombines TRBV27 with TRBJ1-2; D perhaps matches TRBD1 (5 bases). Germline values: CDR1 MNHEY, CDR2 SMNVEV (reference sequence). Trimming cost V 6 bases and J 6 bases, with 17 bases left between them. This CDR3 has 14 amino acids. The CDR3 nucleotides are TGTGCCAGCAGCCATGACGGCAGGGCTAATGGCTACACCTTC. It yields the protein CASSHDGRANGYTF.

The chain employs TRBV30 and TRBJ2-7; 9 nucleotides agree with TRBD1. This CDR3 spans 16 amino acids. V shed 0 bases and J 3 bases; nucleotides not matched to a gene: 9. Per germline, CDR1 GTSNPN and CDR2 SVGIG (reference sequence). Here the CDR3 reads CAWSVHPGQGFYEQYF. CDR3 sequence (DNA): TGTGCCTGGAGTGTTCATCCGGGACAGGGCTTCTACGAGCAGTACTTC.

The genes are TRBV7-8 and TRBJ2-7, with 7 bases that match TRBD2. The V segment lost 4 bases and the J segment 6 bases; nucleotides outside the gene matches: 3. The CDR3 consists of 12 residues. Germline V gene data show CDR1 as SGHVS and CDR2 as FQNEAQ. The CDR3 sequence is CASSSPGGEQYF. The CDR3 bases are TGTGCCAGCAGCTCTCCGGGGGGCGAGCAGTACTTC.

This chain links TRBV9 with TRBJ1-1; no clear D. The germline V and J ends were trimmed by 3 bases and 7 bases, with 10 bases remaining between them. CDR1 and CDR2 from the germline V gene are SGDLS and YYNGEE. CDR3 length: 12 amino acids. The DNA of the CDR3 is TGTGCCAGCAGCGAGGGAGCCGGTGAAGCTTTCTTT. It is translated as CASSEGAGEAFF.

This chain connects TRBV2 to TRBJ2-4, with 7 bases aligning to TRBD1. In germline, CDR1 is SNHLY, CDR2 FYNNEI. J gave up 7 bases and V 3 bases, and 12 bases lay outside the gene matches. This CDR3 has 16 residues. Written as DNA, the CDR3 is TGTGCCAGCAGTGATTATCGCGACAGGGTTCGGAACATTCAGTACTTC. Protein sequence: CASSDYRDRVRNIQYF.

In DNA, the CDR3 is TGTGCCAGCAGTTTATCACAGGGTACCTACGAGCAGTACTTC. Translating gives CASSLSQGTYEQYF. This chain joins TRBV28 and TRBJ2-7, with D tentatively TRBD1 (6 bases). Trimming left V 1 base short and J 2 bases short, with 9 bases between. This CDR3 spans 14 amino acids. Germline loops: CDR1 MDHEN, CDR2 SYDVKM.

J is TRBJ2-2 and V is TRBV10-2; weak D call: TRBD1 (7 bases). CDR3 length equals 15 residues. CDR1 WSHSY and CDR2 SAAADI come from the germline V gene. Trimming cost V 4 bases and J 4 bases, with 13 bases left between them. The CDR3 DNA sequence: TGCGCCAGCAGTGTAACAGGGGAGGCCACCGGGGAGCTGTTTTTT. This codes for CASSVTGEATGELFF.

The chain links TRBV7-2 to TRBJ2-7; D perhaps matches TRBD1 (5 bases). Germline lookup yields CDR1 SGHTA and CDR2 FQGNSA. The CDR3 totals 13 residues. V shed 3 bases and J shed 2 bases, with 8 bases lying between them. The CDR3, as DNA: TGTGCCAGCAGCTTCTTAGGGGCCTACGAGCAGTACTTC. This translates into CASSFLGAYEQYF.

The J gene is TRBJ2-5, the V gene TRBV7-2; TRBD2 is a possible D gene (6 bases). The DNA end is more similar to TRBJ2-7, so the J call may be wrong. The CDR3 loop spans 14 amino acids. CDR1 is SGHTA and CDR2 is FQGNSA in the germline V gene. CDR3 sequence: CASSLAGGPYEQYF. In DNA, the CDR3 is TGTGCCAGCAGCTTAGCGGGAGGCCCCTACGAGCAGTACTTC.

The chain is built from TRBV7-2 and TRBJ2-2; TRBD2 matches at 9 bases. Germline CDR1 reads SGHTA; CDR2 reads FQGNSA. This CDR3 region has 15 residues. With 1 base clipped from V and 7 bases from J, the junction kept 4 bases outside the gene matches. The CDR3 DNA sequence: TGTGCCAGCAGCTTAGACTCGCGGGGGGGCGGGGAGCTGTTTTTT. Its translation: CASSLDSRGGGELFF.

Here the CDR3 reads CASSRRQGKDTGELFF. The CDR3 region has the DNA TGTGCCAGTAGTCGGCGACAGGGGAAGGACACCGGGGAGCTGTTTTTT. The rearrangement links TRBV19 to TRBJ2-2; 8 bases align to TRBD1. This CDR3 has 16 amino acids. Trimming took 5 bases from V and 3 from J; bases not matched to a gene: 8. Germline V gene lookup returns CDR1 LNHDA and CDR2 SQIVND (reference sequence).

V is TRBV18 and J is TRBJ2-4; TRBD2 aligns across 9 bases. Germline trimming cut 6 bases from V and 8 bases from J; bases unmatched to any gene: 8. Germline V CDR1 and CDR2: KGHSH, LQKENI. The CDR3 has 14 residues. The CDR3 DNA reads as TGTGCCAGCTCTCTCCGGGGACTAGCAGACATTCAGTACTTC. Its protein product is CASSLRGLADIQYF. The complete variable domain, with remaining parts taken from reference TRBV18 and TRBJ2-4, reads NAGVMQNPRHLVRRRGQEARLRCSPMKGHSHVYWYRQLPEEGLKFMVYLQKENIIDESGMPKERFSAEFPKEGPSILRIQQVVRGDSAAYFCASSLRGLADIQYFGAGTRLSVL.

The chain joins TRBV4-3 to TRBJ1-6, with D hard to call. V was trimmed by 1 base and J by 0 bases, leaving 4 bases between them. CDR1 LGHNA and CDR2 YSLEER come from the germline V gene. The CDR3 totals 15 residues. CDR3 nucleotides: TGCGCCAGCAGCCAAGGTTACTCCTATAATTCACCCCTCCACTTT. Protein: CASSQGYSYNSPLHF.